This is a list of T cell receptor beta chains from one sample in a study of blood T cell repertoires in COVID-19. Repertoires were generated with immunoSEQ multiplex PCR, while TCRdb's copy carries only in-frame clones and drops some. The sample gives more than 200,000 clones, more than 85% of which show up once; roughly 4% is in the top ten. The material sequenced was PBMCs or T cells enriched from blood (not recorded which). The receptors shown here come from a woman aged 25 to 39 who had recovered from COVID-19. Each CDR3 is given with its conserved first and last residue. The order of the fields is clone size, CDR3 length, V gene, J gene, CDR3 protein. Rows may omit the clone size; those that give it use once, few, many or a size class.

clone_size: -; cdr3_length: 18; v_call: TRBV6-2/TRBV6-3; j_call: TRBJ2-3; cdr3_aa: CASSYSLAGVFGTDTQYF
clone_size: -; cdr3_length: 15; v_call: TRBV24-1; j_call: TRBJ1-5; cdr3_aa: CATGGDGYSNQPQHF
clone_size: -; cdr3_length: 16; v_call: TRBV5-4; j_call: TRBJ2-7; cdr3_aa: CASSSIAGGSPYEQYF
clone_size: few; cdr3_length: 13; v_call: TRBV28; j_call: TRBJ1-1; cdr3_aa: CASRLSFRTGGFF
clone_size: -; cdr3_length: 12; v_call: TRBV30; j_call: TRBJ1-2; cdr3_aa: CAWSPTGRGYTF
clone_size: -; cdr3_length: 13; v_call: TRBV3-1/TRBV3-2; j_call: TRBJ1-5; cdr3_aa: CASSQDLNQPQHF
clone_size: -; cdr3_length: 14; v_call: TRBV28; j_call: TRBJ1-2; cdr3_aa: CASSSSGQNYGYTF
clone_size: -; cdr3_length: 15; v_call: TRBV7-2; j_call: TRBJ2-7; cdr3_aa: CASSLGPAETYEQYF
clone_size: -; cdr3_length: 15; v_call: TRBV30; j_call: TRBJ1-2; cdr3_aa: CAWSTEGASPYGYTF
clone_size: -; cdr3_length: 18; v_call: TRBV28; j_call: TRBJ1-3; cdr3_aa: CASSFRPDRAYSGNTIYF
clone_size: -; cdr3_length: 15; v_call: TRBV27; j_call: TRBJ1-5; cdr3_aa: CASSPDSFGNQPQHF
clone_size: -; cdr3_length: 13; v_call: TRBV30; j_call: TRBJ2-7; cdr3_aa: CASIAGETYEQYF
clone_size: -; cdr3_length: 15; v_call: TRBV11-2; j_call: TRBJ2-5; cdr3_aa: CASSSRRTIQETQYF
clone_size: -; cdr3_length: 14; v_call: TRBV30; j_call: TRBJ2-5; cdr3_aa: CAWSATGVQETQYF
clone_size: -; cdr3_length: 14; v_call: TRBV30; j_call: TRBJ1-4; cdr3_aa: CAWSRDRAYEKLFF
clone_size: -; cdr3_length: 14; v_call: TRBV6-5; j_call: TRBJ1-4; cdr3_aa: CASSSTGNDEKLFF
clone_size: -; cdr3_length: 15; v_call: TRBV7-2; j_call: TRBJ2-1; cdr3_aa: CASSLALLTRGEQFF
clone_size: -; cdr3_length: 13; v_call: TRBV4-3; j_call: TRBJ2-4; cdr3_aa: CASSPGTGPIQYF
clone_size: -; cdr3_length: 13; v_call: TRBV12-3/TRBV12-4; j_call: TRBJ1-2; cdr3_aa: CASSYTGSVGYTF
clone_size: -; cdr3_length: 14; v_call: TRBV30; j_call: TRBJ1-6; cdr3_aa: CAWSVRASGSPLHF
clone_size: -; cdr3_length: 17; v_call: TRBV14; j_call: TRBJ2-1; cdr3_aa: CASSPLAGAGKDNEQFF
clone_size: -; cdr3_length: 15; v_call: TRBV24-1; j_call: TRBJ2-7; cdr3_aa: CATSDSGQGAYEQYF
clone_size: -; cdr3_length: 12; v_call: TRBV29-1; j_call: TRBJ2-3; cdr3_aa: CSVDQGRDTQYF
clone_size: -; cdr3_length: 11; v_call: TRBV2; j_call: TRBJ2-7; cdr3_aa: CASSPGYEQYF
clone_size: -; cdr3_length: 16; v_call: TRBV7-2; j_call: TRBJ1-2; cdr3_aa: CASSFWGGGQGHGYTF
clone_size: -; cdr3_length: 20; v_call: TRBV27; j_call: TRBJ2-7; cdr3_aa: CASSLSGGQGRGLAAYEQYF
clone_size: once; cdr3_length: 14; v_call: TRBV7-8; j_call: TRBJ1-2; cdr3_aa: CASSLGSVGRGYTF
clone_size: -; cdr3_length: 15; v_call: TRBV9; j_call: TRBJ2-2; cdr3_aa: CASSQGLAATGELFF
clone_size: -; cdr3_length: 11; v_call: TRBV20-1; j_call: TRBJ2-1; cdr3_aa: CSALIGLTQFF
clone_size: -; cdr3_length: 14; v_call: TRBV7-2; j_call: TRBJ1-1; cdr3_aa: CASSRGQFNTEAFF
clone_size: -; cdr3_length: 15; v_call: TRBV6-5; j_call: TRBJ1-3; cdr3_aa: CASSRVTGRGNTIYF
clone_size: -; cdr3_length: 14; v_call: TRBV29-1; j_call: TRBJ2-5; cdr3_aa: CSAERPSGSETQYF